This TCR beta chain comes out of a study of cytomegalovirus exposure and HLA in healthy donors. A note on this clone: Its antigen is not identified.

CDR3 length: 13 amino acids. Germline CDR1 is SNHLY and CDR2 is FYNNEI. V gave up 6 bases and J gave up 4 bases; unmatched junction bases: 5. Study-level findings and limits: The authors considered a cluster of highly shared sequence variants likely to be a sequencing artifact. The authors later found TCR association rates varying by HLA locus, with DRB1 most and HLA-C fewest.

With 60 Vbeta and 13 Jbeta primers, the PCR was carried out. Sequencing used immunoSEQ multiplex PCR; TCRdb keeps in-frame clones, though not all of them. The table includes some 120,000 clones, over 60% detected once. The chain recombines TRBV2 with TRBJ1-2, with TRBD1 matching 7 bases. Sequencing was carried out using PBMCs. The TCR comes from a man aged 50-59 years in good health and CMV-seronegative. CDR3 protein: CASSETGSYGYTF. CDR3 sequence (DNA): TGTGCCAGCAGCGAGACAGGGAGCTATGGCTACACCTTC.